These 20 T cell receptor beta chains share one sample of origin, sequenced in a study of blood T cell repertoires in COVID-19. Generated by immunoSEQ multiplex PCR, the TCRdb table keeps only in-frame clones and is missing some. Counted here are over 150,000 clones, about nine tenths occurring once; the ten biggest clones make up less than 5%. The sample comprised peripheral blood. The source of these receptors is a woman between 55 and 75 years old who had recovered from COVID-19.

The V call is TRBV7-3, the J call TRBJ2-4, with 8 bases that match TRBD2. Germline CDR1 reads SGHTA; CDR2 reads FQGTGA. Losses at the gene ends were 1 base for V and 5 bases for J; bases not matched to a gene: 13. CDR3 length equals 18 residues. CDR3 DNA: TGTGCCAGCAGCTTAAGTTCGGGGGGGCCCGTCGGGCAAAACATTCAGTACTTC. Encoded protein: CASSLSSGGPVGQNIQYF.

This clone was detected a few times. The chain carries TRBV29-1 and TRBJ1-4; TRBD1 aligns across 8 bases. V dropped 7 bases and J dropped 4; count of bases not matched to a gene: 8. From germline, CDR1 is SQVTM and CDR2 ANQGSEA. The CDR3 consists of 14 residues. DNA of the CDR3: TGCAGCGCCTCCGGGACAGGCTTTAATGAAAAACTGTTTTTT. Its translation is CSASGTGFNEKLFF.

J is TRBJ1-5 and V is TRBV28; D might be TRBD1 (6 bases). The CDR3 sequence is 15 residues long. V lost 3 bases and J 2 bases, leaving 11 bases between the germline ends. Germline V lookup: CDR1 MDHEN, CDR2 SYDVKM. CDR3 sequence: CASSFPQGGNQPQHF. The CDR3 DNA is TGTGCCAGCAGTTTCCCACAGGGAGGCAATCAGCCCCAGCATTTT.

V usage is TRBV7-9 and J usage is TRBJ1-1; 9 positions match TRBD1. V lost 3 bases and J lost 10; bases outside the gene matches: 6. The CDR3 consists of 13 residues. The germline gives CDR1 SEHNR, CDR2 FQNEAQ (reference sequence). The chain's CDR3 is CASSFGTGNVAFF. The CDR3 DNA follows: TGTGCCAGCAGCTTTGGGACAGGGAATGTAGCTTTCTTT.

The CDR3 protein is CASSLVMLAGQETQYF. The CDR3 coding sequence is TGTGCCAGCAGCTTAGTGATGCTAGCGGGGCAAGAGACCCAGTACTTC. The chain couples TRBV7-9 to TRBJ2-5, with 9 nucleotides matching TRBD2. This CDR3 contains 16 residues. Germline CDR1 reads SEHNR; CDR2 reads FQNEAQ (reference sequence). The ends lost 1 base at V and 2 bases at J; junction bases unmatched: 5.

The chain links TRBV28 to TRBJ2-5, with D maybe TRBD1 (5 bases). CDR1 and CDR2 from the germline V gene are MDHEN and SYDVKM. The CDR3 extends over 15 amino acids. V gave up 3 bases and J gave up 4 bases, with 15 bases separating them. In DNA form, the CDR3 reads TGTGCCAGCAGTTTCTCTTTCCAGGGTTCAGAGACCCAGTACTTC. It yields the protein CASSFSFQGSETQYF. Supplemented by reference TRBV28 and TRBJ2-5, the full variable domain reads DVKVTQSSRYLVKRTGEKVFLECVQDMDHENMFWYRQDPGLGLRLIYFSYDVKMKEKGDIPEGYSVSREKKERFSLILESASTNQTSMYLCASSFSFQGSETQYFGPGTRLLVL.

This clone was detected only once. This chain links TRBV7-8 with TRBJ2-7; D not certain. V was shortened by 1 base and J by 5 bases, with 15 bases between the two germline ends. The CDR3 contains 15 residues. CDR1 and CDR2 from the germline V gene are SGHVS and FQNEAQ. The CDR3 spells CASSLDGQITNEQYF. The CDR3 DNA is TGTGCCAGCAGCTTAGATGGGCAGATCACCAACGAGCAGTACTTC. Together with reference TRBV7-8 and TRBJ2-7, the CDR3 gives the full variable domain: GAGVSQSPRYKVAKRGQDVALRCDPISGHVSLFWYQQALGQGPEFLTYFQNEAQLDKSGLPSDRFFAERPEGSVSTLKIQRTQQEDSAVYLCASSLDGQITNEQYFGPGTRLTVT.

This rearrangement joins TRBV5-6 to TRBJ2-2; D is uncertain. The CDR3 covers 14 residues. Germline V gene lookup returns CDR1 SGHDT and CDR2 YYEEEE. With 0 bases removed from V and 1 base from J, the gap between germline ends came to 4 bases. The CDR3 coding sequence is TGTGCCAGCAGCTTGGACAGGAACACCGGGGAGCTGTTTTTT. It codes for CASSLDRNTGELFF.

The chain combines TRBV28 with TRBJ1-1; perhaps TRBD1 as D (5 bases). V was cut by 3 bases and J by 5 bases, with 13 bases left in between. Germline V gene data show CDR1 as MDHEN and CDR2 as SYDVKM. The CDR3 has 14 residues. CDR3 nucleotide sequence: TGTGCCAGCAGTTTGGGGGGAGTGGGGACTGAAGCTTTCTTT. This sequence encodes CASSLGGVGTEAFF.

The J gene is TRBJ2-2, the V gene TRBV2; TRBD2 agrees at 10 bases. The CDR3 sequence is 15 residues long. Germline V gene sequence: CDR1 SNHLY, CDR2 FYNNEI. The V segment lost 7 bases and the J segment 6 bases; nucleotides outside the gene matches: 8. The CDR3 spells CASNPGTSVPGELFF. In DNA, the CDR3 is TGTGCCAGCAACCCCGGGACTAGCGTCCCCGGGGAGCTGTTTTTT.

The chain links TRBV2 to TRBJ2-2, with D possibly TRBD2 on 7 matching bases. Germline-derived CDR1 and CDR2 are SNHLY and FYNNEI. V lost 7 bases, J lost 6 bases, and 15 bases lay in between. The CDR3 consists of 14 residues. The CDR3 protein is CASTRGRGAGELFF. DNA for the CDR3: TGTGCCAGCACTAGGGGGAGGGGCGCCGGGGAGCTGTTTTTT.

V is TRBV3-1 (or the pseudogene TRBV3-2) and J is TRBJ1-5, with 10 bases identical to TRBD1. Unmatched junction bases numbered 5, after V lost 1 base and J lost 2 bases. This CDR3 spans 17 amino acids. Germline loops: CDR1 LGHDT, CDR2 YNNKEL (reference sequence). The chain's CDR3 is CASSQGGQGGGNQPQHF. Written as DNA, the CDR3 is TGTGCCAGCAGCCAAGGCGGACAGGGGGGAGGCAATCAGCCCCAGCATTTT.

The genes are TRBV5-1 and TRBJ2-5, with 7 nucleotides matching TRBD1. The germline V gene encodes CDR1 SGHRS and CDR2 YFSETQ. After removal of 3 bases from V and 0 bases from J, the junction contained 2 bases not matched to a gene. CDR3 size: 14 residues. The CDR3 DNA reads as TGCGCCAGCAGCTCGGGACAGCACCAAGAGACCCAGTACTTC. Protein product: CASSSGQHQETQYF.

The rearrangement joins TRBV5-1 to TRBJ2-5, with 8 nucleotides matching TRBD1. Germline assignment: CDR1 SGHRS and CDR2 YFSETQ. The CDR3 is 14 residues long. Germline trimming cut 3 bases from V and 1 base from J; bases unmatched to any gene: 2. The CDR3 region is CASSYRGSQETQYF. In nucleotides, the CDR3 is TGCGCCAGCAGCTACAGGGGGTCCCAAGAGACCCAGTACTTC. Full variable domain (rest looked up from reference TRBV5-1 and TRBJ2-5): KAGVTQTPRYLIKTRGQQVTLSCSPISGHRSVSWYQQTPGQGLQFLFEYFSETQRNKGNFPGRFSGRQFSNSRSEMNVSTLELGDSALYLCASSYRGSQETQYFGPGTRLLVL.

This clone came up a few times. The rearrangement joins TRBV19 to TRBJ2-7; 9 bases agree with TRBD1. Germline values: CDR1 LNHDA, CDR2 SQIVND (reference sequence). Trimming took 6 bases from V and 6 from J; bases not matched to a gene: 9. This CDR3 has 14 amino acids. Written as DNA, the CDR3 is TGTGCCAGTAGGAGGGACAGGGATTATAGCGAGCAGTACTTC. It specifies CASRRDRDYSEQYF.

This rearrangement joins TRBV12-3 or TRBV12-4 to TRBJ1-2, with D uncertain. This CDR3 is 12 amino acids long. The germline V and J ends were trimmed by 3 bases and 2 bases, with 4 bases remaining between them. This chain's CDR3 is CASSFMNYGYTF. CDR3 DNA sequence: TGTGCCAGCAGTTTCATGAACTATGGCTACACCTTC.

The chain uses TRBV4-1 and TRBJ2-5, with 8 nucleotides matching TRBD1. With V trimmed by 6 bases and J by 5 bases, 14 bases remained unmatched. Germline CDR1 reads MGHRA; CDR2 reads YSYEKL. This CDR3 contains 16 residues. The CDR3 loop reads CASRGGTGGRWETQYF. DNA for the CDR3: TGCGCCAGCAGGGGGGGCACAGGGGGTAGGTGGGAGACCCAGTACTTC.

The gene calls are TRBV11-2 and TRBJ2-3, with TRBD1 identical over 12 bases. Trimming at V came to 6 bases and at J to 3 bases, leaving 10 bases not matched to a gene. This CDR3 comprises 17 residues. Germline lookup yields CDR1 SGHAT and CDR2 FQNNGV. The CDR3 region is CASSPGTGQGATDTQYF. The CDR3, as DNA: TGTGCCAGCAGTCCTGGGACGGGACAGGGGGCAACAGATACGCAGTATTTT.

The chain links TRBV7-2 to TRBJ2-7, with a weak D call TRBD1 (5 bases). The CDR3 is 15 amino acids. Germline lookup yields CDR1 SGHTA and CDR2 FQGNSA. With 1 base removed from V and 0 bases from J, the gap between germline ends came to 10 bases. CDR3 sequence reads: CASSLVSQGSYEQYF. CDR3 nucleotide sequence: TGTGCCAGCAGCTTAGTTTCGCAGGGCTCCTACGAGCAGTACTTC.

The CDR3 DNA sequence: TGTGCCAGCAGTTTAAGTCGATGGGGCGATAGGAACACTGAAGCTTTCTTT. Its protein product is CASSLSRWGDRNTEAFF. V usage is TRBV28 and J usage is TRBJ1-1; D is perhaps TRBD1 (5 bases). V was shortened by 2 bases and J by 1 base, with 17 bases between the two germline ends. In germline, CDR1 is MDHEN, CDR2 SYDVKM. The CDR3 loop spans 17 amino acids.